This passage covers 30 T cell receptor beta chains from one sample sequenced in a study of regulatory T cells in long-lasting Graves disease. Arm-PCR of CDR3 regions and iRepertoire HTBI primers were used to build TCR beta libraries. In TCRdb, the multiplex PCR reads were re-called with MiXCR into one record per CDR3 protein. The sample records 600,000 to 800,000 distinct CDR3 sequences, around 30% being singletons. Indicated time point: persistent/refractory GD, antithyroid drugs over 5 years with positive TRAb. Extracted PBMC RNA gave rise to the TCR library. Material: peripheral blood mononuclear cells (PBMCs), obtained when the disease was refractory, from a patient treated with antithyroid drugs. Source of these receptors: a female donor with Graves disease.

This clonotype was found a few times. The chain employs TRBV30 and TRBJ1-1; D gene ambiguous. There are 14 residues in the CDR3. The V end was cut by 4 bases, the J end by 3 bases, with 15 bases between. The germline V gene encodes CDR1 GTSNPN and CDR2 SVGIG (reference sequence). As DNA, the CDR3 is TGTGCCTGGAAAAGAACTATCACGGACACTGAAGCTTTCTTT. Its translation is CAWKRTITDTEAFF. Filled out from reference TRBV30 and TRBJ1-1, the complete variable domain reads SQTIHQWPATLVQPVGSPLSLECTVEGTSNPNLYWYRQAAGRGLQLLFYSVGIGQISSEVPQNLSASRPQDRQFILSSKKLLLSDSGFYLCAWKRTITDTEAFFGQGTRLTVV.

The J gene is TRBJ1-2, the V gene TRBV27; D unresolved. Germline V lookup: CDR1 MNHEY, CDR2 SMNVEV (reference sequence). Trimming removed 7 bases from V and 8 bases from J, with 20 bases in between. The CDR3 runs to 14 residues. The CDR3 sequence: CASTNSLAGVGYTF. The CDR3 nucleotides are TGTGCCAGCACCAATTCGCTTGCCGGGGTCGGCTACACCTTC.

The chain is built from TRBV7-9 and TRBJ1-2; 9 bases line up with TRBD1. Germline V lookup: CDR1 SEHNR, CDR2 FQNEAQ (reference sequence). The V gene end was trimmed by 5 bases and the J gene end by 4 bases; junction bases not matched to a gene: 5. The CDR3 is 14 amino acids. The DNA for the CDR3 is TGTGCCAGCAGCCGCCAGACAGGGGGCTATGGCTACACCTTC. The encoded protein is CASSRQTGGYGYTF.

This clonotype was seen ten or more times. The chain recombines TRBV12-5 with TRBJ2-6; the D is unclear. Germline V lookup: CDR1 LGHNT, CDR2 FRNRAP. The CDR3 covers 12 residues. The DNA of the CDR3 is TGTGCCAGCACATCTGGGGCCAACGTCCTGACTTTC. Its protein product is CASTSGANVLTF.

This clonotype was seen ten or more times. The chain employs TRBV28 and TRBJ1-1; no firm D call. V was pared by 6 bases and J by 5 bases, with 4 bases between. The CDR3 is 10 amino acids. Germline V gene lookup returns CDR1 MDHEN and CDR2 SYDVKM. CDR3 loop: CASRETEAFF. The CDR3 DNA reads TGTGCCAGCAGGGAGACTGAAGCTTTCTTT.

This clonotype was counted a few times. This chain connects TRBV5-1 to TRBJ1-6, with 9 nucleotides matching TRBD1. CDR3 length equals 17 residues. The V gene's germline CDR1 is SGHRS and CDR2 YFSETQ. The V gene end was trimmed by 0 bases and the J gene end by 7 bases; junction bases not matched to a gene: 8. In DNA, the CDR3 is TGCGCCAGCAGCTTGGAGGGACAGGGAGCGAACAATTCACCCCTCCACTTT. Translated, it gives CASSLEGQGANNSPLHF.

The chain recombines TRBV7-3 with TRBJ2-7, with a tentative D call TRBD1 (7 bases). Deletions cut 5 bases from V and 7 bases from J, with 12 bases between. CDR1 is SGHTA and CDR2 is FQGTGA in the germline V gene. CDR3 length: 12 residues. CDR3 coding DNA: TGTGCCAGCAGCATACCAGGGGGGGAGCAGTACTTC. Translated, it gives CASSIPGGEQYF.

The J gene is TRBJ1-5, the V gene TRBV29-1, with 8 bases that match TRBD1. V lost 8 bases and J lost 9; bases outside the gene matches: 12. Germline CDR1 and CDR2: SQVTM and ANQGSEA. CDR3 length: 13 residues. CDR3 loop: CSFTGGRGRPQHF. CDR3 nucleotides: TGCAGCTTCACAGGGGGAAGGGGGCGGCCCCAGCATTTT.

In this sample, this clonotype turned up a few times. This chain uses TRBV7-9 with TRBJ1-1; D uncertain. There are 13 residues in the CDR3. V lost 5 bases, J lost 1 base, and 8 bases lay in between. Germline CDR1 SEHNR, CDR2 FQNEAQ (reference sequence). The CDR3 spells CASSGRENTEAFF. In DNA form, the CDR3 reads TGTGCCAGCAGCGGGAGGGAGAACACTGAAGCTTTCTTT.

J is TRBJ2-7 and V is TRBV4-1; D remains unclear. V was shortened by 0 bases and J by 0 bases, with 12 bases between the two germline ends. The V gene's germline CDR1 is MGHRA and CDR2 YSYEKL. The CDR3 totals 16 residues. The CDR3 DNA follows: TGCGCCAGCAGCCAAGATGAATGGCGAAGCTCCTACGAGCAGTACTTC. This sequence encodes CASSQDEWRSSYEQYF.

At least ten counts were recorded for this clonotype. The chain is built from TRBV12-3 or TRBV12-4 and TRBJ1-5; the match to TRBD1 covers 7 bases. Trimming removed 3 bases from V and 2 bases from J; junction bases left unmatched: 4. The length of the CDR3 is 15 residues. The CDR3 loop reads CASSFGTVGNQPQHF. For the CDR3, the DNA is TGTGCCAGCAGTTTTGGGACAGTAGGCAATCAGCCCCAGCATTTT.

V usage is TRBV25-1 and J usage is TRBJ2-3; TRBD1 matches at 10 bases. This CDR3 is built from 14 residues. V dropped 5 bases and J dropped 5; count of bases not matched to a gene: 4. Germline CDR1 and CDR2: MGHDK and SYGVNS. CDR3 coding DNA: TGTGCCAGCAGTCAGACAGGGGGCATAGATACGCAGTATTTT. It yields the protein CASSQTGGIDTQYF.

As DNA, the CDR3 is TGTGCCAGCAGCTTGACAGGGTTACCCAAAAACATTCAGTACTTC. It encodes CASSLTGLPKNIQYF. The chain combines TRBV7-9 with TRBJ2-4, with 7 bases fitting TRBD1. V trimming: 3 bases; J trimming: 2 bases; junction bases outside the gene matches: 4. Looked up from germline, CDR1 is SEHNR and CDR2 is FQNEAQ (reference sequence). This CDR3 has 15 residues.

The chain carries TRBV27 and TRBJ2-2, with 9 bases fitting TRBD2. This CDR3 is built from 16 residues. Per the germline V gene, CDR1 is MNHEY and CDR2 is SMNVEV (reference sequence). The J segment lost 6 bases and the V segment lost 5 bases, leaving 10 bases of the junction unmatched. CDR3 residues: CASSPVAGEGPGELFF. CDR3 nucleotides: TGTGCCAGCAGTCCCGTAGCGGGAGAAGGTCCCGGGGAGCTGTTTTTT.

This chain connects TRBV5-1 to TRBJ2-2; D is possibly TRBD2 (7 bases). The CDR3 consists of 15 residues. Between the trimmed V and J ends, which lost 3 bases and 0 bases, there was a span of 9 bases. Germline CDR1 SGHRS, CDR2 YFSETQ. DNA for the CDR3: TGCGCCAGCAGCTCGGGGGGCGCGAACACCGGGGAGCTGTTTTTT. Its translation is CASSSGGANTGELFF.

This clonotype occurred many times. V is TRBV20-1 and J is TRBJ1-4; tentative D call: TRBD1 (6 bases). Germline assignment: CDR1 DFQATT and CDR2 SNEGSKA (reference sequence). V lost 0 bases, J lost 7 bases, and 15 bases lay in between. The CDR3 has 15 residues. The CDR3 spells CSARDRGGWSEKLFF. As DNA, the CDR3 is TGCAGTGCTAGAGACCGGGGGGGCTGGAGTGAAAAACTGTTTTTT.

This clonotype was observed a handful of times. The chain employs TRBV4-1 and TRBJ1-2; no clear D. The ends were cut back, 1 base at V and 3 bases at J, with 9 bases in the middle. The germline CDR1 and CDR2 sequences are MGHRA and YSYEKL. This CDR3 spans 14 amino acids. The CDR3 protein is CASSQGWGDYGYTF. Here the CDR3 DNA reads TGCGCCAGCAGCCAAGGGTGGGGAGACTATGGCTACACCTTC.

The chain carries TRBV3-1 and TRBJ2-1, with 14 bases that match TRBD2. J was trimmed by 5 bases and V by 4 bases; bases with no gene match: 10. Germline values: CDR1 LGHDT, CDR2 YNNKEL (reference sequence). The CDR3 loop spans 18 amino acids. The CDR3 is CASSLDLPGLAGDNEQFF. CDR3 coding DNA: TGTGCCAGCAGCCTTGACCTTCCGGGACTAGCGGGAGACAATGAGCAGTTCTTC.

The genes are TRBV3-1 and TRBJ1-1; D is uncertain. The germline CDR1 and CDR2 sequences are LGHDT and YNNKEL (reference sequence). This CDR3 is 13 amino acids long. V was cut by 0 bases and J by 8 bases, with 10 bases left in between. This CDR3 reads CASSQERVKEAFF. The CDR3 coding sequence is TGTGCCAGCAGCCAAGAAAGGGTGAAAGAAGCTTTCTTT.

A remark on this clonotype: This may come from a read error, since a much larger clone is one base off. The rearrangement joins TRBV2 to TRBJ1-2; D is uncertain. The CDR3 is made up of 14 amino acids. Germline loops: CDR1 SNHLY, CDR2 FYNNEI. The CDR3 nucleotides are TGTGCCAGCTGTGAAGCAGAGACGCTCGATGGCTACACCTTC. This translates into CASCEAETLDGYTF.

This clonotype is a singleton in its sample. V gene TRBV12-5 combines with J gene TRBJ2-2; no clear D. There are 14 residues in the CDR3. V was shortened by 6 bases and J by 7 bases, with 15 bases between the two germline ends. Looked up from germline, CDR1 is LGHNT and CDR2 is FRNRAP. CDR3: CASGPIVGHGELFF. The CDR3 nucleotides are TGTGCTAGTGGGCCGATTGTTGGTCACGGGGAGCTGTTTTTT.

The gene calls are TRBV3-1 and TRBJ1-1, with D uncertain. V lost 4 bases, J lost 10 bases, and 19 bases lay in between. The germline gives CDR1 LGHDT, CDR2 YNNKEL (reference sequence). This CDR3 is built from 14 residues. The CDR3: CASSRTRALEGAFF. For the CDR3, the DNA is TGTGCCAGCAGCCGCACAAGGGCCCTCGAGGGAGCTTTCTTT.

Notes on this clonotype: With a much larger clone just one base away, this may be a read error. The DNA of the CDR3 is TGTGCCAGCAGCCAAATCACTGAAGCTTTCTTT. Amino acid sequence: CASSQITEAFF. This rearrangement joins TRBV14 to TRBJ1-1; D uncertain. Trimming removed 2 bases from V and 4 bases from J, with 2 bases in between. The CDR3 loop spans 11 amino acids. CDR1 and CDR2 (germline): SGHDN, FVKESK.

This clonotype appeared many times. The chain couples TRBV28 to TRBJ1-1; D might be TRBD1 (5 bases). Trimming pared 5 bases from V and 8 bases from J, leaving 15 bases between. The CDR3 extends over 13 amino acids. The germline V gene encodes CDR1 MDHEN and CDR2 SYDVKM. As DNA, the CDR3 is TGTGCCAGCAGTCGCCAGGGAAGAAGGGAAGCTTTCTTT. It codes for CASSRQGRREAFF.

This clonotype was seen a handful of times. The chain couples TRBV7-3 to TRBJ1-3; D is ambiguous. V lost 5 bases and J lost 4, with 12 bases in between. CDR1 SGHTA and CDR2 FQGTGA come from the germline V gene. CDR3 length equals 14 residues. The CDR3 sequence: CASSPVLYGNTIYF. CDR3 nucleotides: TGTGCCAGCAGCCCAGTCCTCTACGGAAACACCATATATTTT.

This clonotype was seen only a few times. The V and J genes are TRBV30 and TRBJ2-2; D perhaps matches TRBD1 (6 bases). The CDR3 loop spans 13 amino acids. Germline lookup yields CDR1 GTSNPN and CDR2 SVGIG (reference sequence). V was clipped by 4 bases and J by 5 bases, with 11 bases between them. DNA for the CDR3: TGTGCCTGGAACAGGGTGGGGACCGGGGAGCTGTTTTTT. This translates into CAWNRVGTGELFF.

In DNA form, the CDR3 reads TGTGCCAGCAGTTTACCCACGGACGGGCGGGTAGCCAAAAACATTCAGTACTTC. Protein product: CASSLPTDGRVAKNIQYF. The rearrangement links TRBV12-3 or TRBV12-4 to TRBJ2-4; tentatively, D is TRBD2 (5 bases). The length of the CDR3 is 18 residues. V was shortened by 2 bases and J by 0 bases, with 17 bases between the two germline ends.

The V and J genes are TRBV27 and TRBJ2-2; D not certain. The CDR3 is made up of 13 amino acids. CDR1 is MNHEY, CDR2 SMNVEV, per germline (reference sequence). The V end lost 6 bases, the J end lost 7 bases, and 12 bases lay between the germline ends. CDR3 nucleotide sequence: TGTGCCAGCAGAAGAGAGGTGATCGGGGAGCTGTTTTTT. Protein sequence: CASRREVIGELFF.

V gene TRBV6-1 combines with J gene TRBJ2-7; maybe TRBD2 (5 bases). V was pared by 10 bases and J by 4 bases, with 20 bases between. CDR3 size: 14 residues. Germline CDR1 is MNHNS and CDR2 is SASEGT. Here the CDR3 reads CATIEKGASYEQYF. CDR3 sequence (DNA): TGTGCCACCATCGAGAAGGGAGCAAGTTACGAGCAGTACTTC.

The chain recombines TRBV2 with TRBJ1-4, with 11 bases lining up with TRBD1. From germline, CDR1 is SNHLY and CDR2 FYNNEI. CDR3 length equals 13 residues. V dropped 8 bases and J dropped 8; count of bases not matched to a gene: 4. The CDR3 nucleotides are TGTGCCAGCGGGGACAGGGGGAGGGAAAAACTGTTTTTT. Translating it yields CASGDRGREKLFF. The variable domain in full, with the rest retrieved from reference TRBV2 and TRBJ1-4, is EPEVTQTPSHQVTQMGQEVILRCVPISNHLYFYWYRQILGQKVEFLVSFYNNEISEKSEIFDDQFSVERPDGSNFTLKIRSTKLEDSAMYFCASGDRGREKLFFGSGTQLSVL.